One sample yielded the 21 T cell receptor beta chains listed below, sequenced in a study of blood T cell repertoires in COVID-19. Sequenced by immunoSEQ multiplex PCR; TCRdb stores in-frame clones only, minus some. This sample carries roughly 250,000 clones, roughly 87% of them seen once, and the ten largest clones take roughly 2.6%. The material sequenced was PBMCs or T cells enriched from blood (not recorded which). These receptors originate from a woman in her twenties or thirties with acute COVID-19.

The chain uses TRBV6-2 or TRBV6-3 and TRBJ1-2; unclear D gene. From germline, CDR1 is MNHEY and CDR2 SVGEGT. This CDR3 is built from 17 residues. The V end lost 0 bases, the J end lost 2 bases, and 16 bases lay between the germline ends. This CDR3 reads CASSYSAFSPQNYGYTF. CDR3 nucleotides: TGTGCCAGCAGTTACTCGGCCTTCTCACCTCAAAACTATGGCTACACCTTC.

This clone was recorded only once. This chain joins TRBV12-3 or TRBV12-4 and TRBJ1-1; D not resolved. The CDR3 loop spans 13 amino acids. V lost 6 bases, J lost 4 bases, and 12 bases lay in between. This CDR3 is CASSFLVSTEAFF. The CDR3 coding sequence is TGTGCCAGCAGCTTCCTAGTTTCCACTGAAGCTTTCTTT.

This sequence joins TRBV6-5 and TRBJ2-7; TRBD2 agrees at 10 bases. J was trimmed by 4 bases and V by 5 bases; bases with no gene match: 8. This CDR3 has 15 amino acids. The germline gives CDR1 MNHEY, CDR2 SVGAGI. CDR3 in amino acids: CASSISGGALYEQYF. CDR3 sequence (DNA): TGTGCCAGCAGTATCAGCGGGGGGGCCCTGTACGAGCAGTACTTC.

The chain has TRBV19 and TRBJ1-5, with D possibly TRBD1 on 5 matching bases. Germline lookup yields CDR1 LNHDA and CDR2 SQIVND (reference sequence). CDR3 length equals 15 residues. V was trimmed by 3 bases and J by 2 bases, leaving 11 bases between them. DNA for the CDR3: TGTGCCAGTAGTATGACCAGGGCGGGCAATCAGCCCCAGCATTTT. This gives the protein CASSMTRAGNQPQHF.

The rearrangement uses TRBV14 and TRBJ2-5; the match to TRBD1 covers 10 bases. CDR1 is SGHDN, CDR2 FVKESK, per germline. Trimming cost V 1 base and J 3 bases; bases outside gene matches: 8. The CDR3 runs to 17 residues. CDR3 sequence (DNA): TGTGCCAGCAGCCAAGGCCTTATCGGGACAGGGGAAGAGACCCAGTACTTC. Its translation is CASSQGLIGTGEETQYF.

This chain connects TRBV3-1 (or the pseudogene TRBV3-2) to TRBJ2-1, with 10 positions matching TRBD2. Per the germline V gene, CDR1 is LGHDT and CDR2 is YNNKEL (reference sequence). The CDR3 totals 18 residues. Trimming cost V 0 bases and J 0 bases; bases outside gene matches: 5. CDR3 in amino acids: CASSQEVAGGISYNEQFF. DNA for the CDR3: TGTGCCAGCAGCCAAGAGGTAGCGGGGGGCATCTCCTACAATGAGCAGTTCTTC.

The chain is built from TRBV6-5 and TRBJ2-3; 7 bases line up with TRBD1. In germline, CDR1 is MNHEY, CDR2 SVGAGI. V trimming: 2 bases; J trimming: 2 bases; junction bases outside the gene matches: 7. This CDR3 contains 16 residues. CDR3 amino acids: CASSYEGATPTDTQYF. CDR3 nucleotide sequence: TGTGCCAGCAGTTACGAGGGGGCTACACCCACAGATACGCAGTATTTT.

V gene TRBV18 combines with J gene TRBJ2-3; tentative D call: TRBD2 (5 bases). Trimming removed 3 bases from V and 0 bases from J, with 13 bases in between. The CDR3 consists of 16 residues. Germline CDR1 and CDR2: KGHSH and LQKENI. The CDR3 is CASSPNGGLSTDTQYF. For the CDR3, the DNA is TGTGCCAGCTCACCGAACGGAGGACTGAGCACAGATACGCAGTATTTT.

The DNA of the CDR3 is TGCGCCAGCAGTGGAGAACTCCGAAAGTTTTTTAACACTGAAGCTTTCTTT. Its translation: CASSGELRKFFNTEAFF. V gene TRBV4-1 combines with J gene TRBJ1-1; D ambiguous. The V gene lost 6 bases and the J gene lost 2 bases, with 22 bases spanning the gap. From germline, CDR1 is MGHRA and CDR2 YSYEKL. The CDR3 sequence is 17 residues long.

This chain links TRBV4-3 with TRBJ2-6; a weak D match, TRBD1 (6 bases). Trimming took 0 bases from V and 3 from J, leaving 15 bases between them. The CDR3 is 18 residues long. Germline CDR1 is LGHNA and CDR2 is YSLEER. The CDR3 sequence is CASSQDVRNRVGANVLTF. The CDR3 coding sequence is TGCGCCAGCAGCCAAGATGTACGAAACAGGGTTGGGGCCAACGTCCTGACTTTC.

The chain couples TRBV4-2 to TRBJ1-2; 7 nucleotides agree with TRBD1. Germline CDR1 LGHNA, CDR2 YNFKEQ. Unmatched junction bases numbered 10, after V lost 0 bases and J lost 3 bases. This CDR3 is built from 17 residues. For the CDR3, the DNA is TGTGCCAGCAGCCAAGATTACAGGGCGCAGGGGGACTATGGCTACACCTTC. Its protein is CASSQDYRAQGDYGYTF.

The chain has TRBV5-4 and TRBJ1-2; TRBD1 might be the D (6 bases). The CDR3 sequence is 14 residues long. CDR1 is SGHNT, CDR2 YYREEE, per germline (reference sequence). Trimming cost V 6 bases and J 4 bases, with 16 bases left between them. CDR3 region: CASNEGGGGYGYTF. DNA of the CDR3: TGTGCCAGCAACGAGGGGGGGGGCGGCTATGGCTACACCTTC.

The V and J genes are TRBV5-1 and TRBJ1-2; D uncertain. Deletions cut 0 bases from V and 6 bases from J, with 18 bases between. CDR3 length: 16 amino acids. Germline values: CDR1 SGHRS, CDR2 YFSETQ. The CDR3 nucleotides read TGCGCCAGCAGCTTGGGTCGACTGCTCGGTAATGATGGCTACACCTTC. It is translated as CASSLGRLLGNDGYTF.

This clone was seen only once. This chain links TRBV19 with TRBJ1-5; weak D call: TRBD1 (5 bases). Between the trimmed V and J ends, which lost 1 base and 3 bases, there was a span of 13 bases. CDR1 and CDR2 (germline): LNHDA, SQIVND (reference sequence). The CDR3 has 16 amino acids. In DNA form, the CDR3 reads TGTGCCAGTAGTATAGCCCGGGGGGTTATCAATCAGCCCCAGCATTTT. This sequence encodes CASSIARGVINQPQHF.

This chain links TRBV25-1 with TRBJ1-1; 9 nucleotides match TRBD1. The ends lost 4 bases at V and 6 bases at J; junction bases unmatched: 9. Germline V gives CDR1 MGHDK, CDR2 SYGVNS. The CDR3 sequence is 15 residues long. The CDR3 nucleotides are TGTGCCAGCAGTGGTACAGGGGGCGAGGTGGCTGAAGCTTTCTTT. Translating it yields CASSGTGGEVAEAFF.

The chain recombines TRBV23-1 with TRBJ1-5; 10 bases fit TRBD1. TRBV23-1 is placed among ORFs of uncertain function. V gave up 6 bases and J gave up 3 bases; unmatched junction bases: 14. The length of the CDR3 is 18 residues. The CDR3 coding sequence is TGCGCCAGCAGACAACCCAATCCGGGACAGGGGTACAATCAGCCCCAGCATTTT. This sequence encodes CASRQPNPGQGYNQPQHF.

The rearrangement links TRBV2 to TRBJ1-1; 8 bases fit TRBD1. CDR1 is SNHLY and CDR2 is FYNNEI in the germline V gene. V lost 6 bases and J lost 3; bases outside the gene matches: 6. The CDR3 has 14 amino acids. The CDR3 nucleotides are TGTGCCAGCAGAAGACAGGGGTCCGACACTGAAGCTTTCTTT. Translated, it gives CASRRQGSDTEAFF.

The J gene is TRBJ2-1, the V gene TRBV29-1; 7 bases line up with TRBD2. Germline V gene data show CDR1 as SQVTM and CDR2 as ANQGSEA. CDR3 size: 14 residues. J lost 5 bases, V lost 7 bases, and 11 bases had no gene match. CDR3 region: CSATGEGANNEQFF. CDR3 DNA sequence: TGCAGCGCCACCGGGGAGGGCGCTAACAATGAGCAGTTCTTC.

This clone was seen just once. The rearrangement joins TRBV5-1 to TRBJ1-3, with no clear D. The CDR3 is 13 residues long. V was trimmed by 0 bases and J by 3 bases, leaving 4 bases between them. Germline V gene sequence: CDR1 SGHRS, CDR2 YFSETQ. CDR3 DNA sequence: TGCGCCAGCAGCTTGGGGAGTGGAAACACCATATATTTT. Protein sequence: CASSLGSGNTIYF.

The genes are TRBV4-2 and TRBJ1-4; perhaps TRBD1 as D (6 bases). With 2 bases removed from V and 8 bases from J, the gap between germline ends came to 15 bases. The germline V gene has CDR1 LGHNA and CDR2 YNFKEQ. CDR3 length: 15 amino acids. The CDR3 sequence: CASSQPPGEGEKLFF. CDR3 DNA: TGTGCCAGCAGCCAACCTCCAGGGGAGGGAGAAAAACTGTTTTTT.

CDR3 amino acids: CASSFLDSYYEQYF. The DNA for the CDR3 is TGTGCCAGCAGCTTCTTAGACAGCTACTACGAGCAGTACTTC. The V gene is TRBV7-2, the J gene TRBJ2-7; perhaps TRBD1 as D (5 bases). The CDR3 length is 14 residues. Germline CDR1 SGHTA, CDR2 FQGNSA. Deletions cut 3 bases from V and 3 bases from J, with 12 bases between.